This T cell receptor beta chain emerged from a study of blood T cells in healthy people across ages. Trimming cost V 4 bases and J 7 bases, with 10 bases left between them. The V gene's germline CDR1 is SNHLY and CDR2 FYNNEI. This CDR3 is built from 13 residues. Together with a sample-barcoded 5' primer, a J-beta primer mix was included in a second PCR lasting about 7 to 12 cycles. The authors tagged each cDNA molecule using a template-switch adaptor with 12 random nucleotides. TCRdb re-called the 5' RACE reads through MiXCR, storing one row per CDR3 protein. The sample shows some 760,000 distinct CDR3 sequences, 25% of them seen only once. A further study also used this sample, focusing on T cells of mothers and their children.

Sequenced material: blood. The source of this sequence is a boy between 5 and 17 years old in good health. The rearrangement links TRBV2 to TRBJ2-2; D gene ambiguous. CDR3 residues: CASSGATDGELFF. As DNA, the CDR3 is TGTGCCAGCAGTGGGGCCACGGACGGGGAGCTGTTTTTT.